Listed below are T cell receptor beta chains from one sample, sequenced in a study of blood T cell repertoires in COVID-19. Method: immunoSEQ multiplex PCR; TCRdb's copy keeps in-frame clones and lacks some. The sample shows almost 50,000 clones, around 90% of them seen only once. Material: peripheral blood. Every receptor here comes from a human donor in a cohort sampled during active COVID-19. Both conserved end residues are part of each CDR3. The D gene is left open where the match is weak. Clone size appears in some rows only: once, few, many, or a class for an expanded clone.

V gene	D gene	clone size	J gene	CDR3 DNA	CDR3 protein
TRBV19	TRBD2	few	TRBJ2-7	TGTGCCAGTAGTCCCGTGGGACTAGCGGGGCCCAGCTACGAGCAGTACTTC	CASSPVGLAGPSYEQYF
TRBV3-1/TRBV3-2	-	few	TRBJ2-7	TGTGCCAGCAGCCAAGTAGGCGGGTACACCTACGAGCAGTACTTC	CASSQVGGYTYEQYF
TRBV12-3/TRBV12-4	-	-	TRBJ1-3	TGTGCCAGCAGTTTTAGTGGAAACACCATATATTTT	CASSFSGNTIYF
TRBV2	-	-	TRBJ2-7	TGTGCCAGCACCCTCGGGTCCTCATCCTACGAGCAGTACTTC	CASTLGSSSYEQYF
TRBV5-1	TRBD2	-	TRBJ2-3	TGCGCCAGCAGCTTGAGCGGGAGCGGGTCAGATACGCAGTATTTT	CASSLSGSGSDTQYF
TRBV23-1	TRBD1	-	TRBJ1-6	TGCGCCAGCAGTCCCCGACAGGGAGGATCACCCCTCCACTTT	CASSPRQGGSPLHF
TRBV6-5	-	-	TRBJ1-1	TGTGCCAGCAGAGAGACTGAAGCTTTCTTT	CASRETEAFF
TRBV4-1	TRBD1	-	TRBJ1-2	TGCGCCAGCAGCCAATCAACAGGGGTCTATGGCTACACCTTC	CASSQSTGVYGYTF
TRBV27	-	-	TRBJ2-1	TGTGCCAGCAGTTTAGACTACGAGGTCGGGGGTCAGTTCTTC	CASSLDYEVGGQFF
TRBV19	-	-	TRBJ1-1	TGTGCCAGTAGTACACAGTGGGGCGAAGCTTTCTTT	CASSTQWGEAFF
TRBV7-7	TRBD2	-	TRBJ2-1	TGTGCTAGCGGGCTTCTCAAGGTGGGAGGACTCTATATCGAGCAGTTCTTC	CASGLLKVGGLYIEQFF
TRBV18	-	-	TRBJ2-7	TGTGCCAGCTCACCACGTTCAGGGGTGACCTACGAGCAGTACTTC	CASSPRSGVTYEQYF
TRBV18	-	few	TRBJ1-5	TGTGCCAGCTCACCTGTATCGACAGGAGGAAATCAGCCCCAGCATTTT	CASSPVSTGGNQPQHF
TRBV28	-	-	TRBJ1-5	TGTGCCAGCAGTTTACGGAGGAAGCCCCAGCATTTT	CASSLRRKPQHF
TRBV11-2	-	-	TRBJ1-1	TGTGCCACCTCAGAGGGTTCCACTGAAGCTTTCTTT	CATSEGSTEAFF
TRBV5-8	TRBD1	-	TRBJ2-2	TGTGCCAGCAGCTCCCAGCGGACTGACAGGGCTAACACCGGGGAGCTGTTTTTT	CASSSQRTDRANTGELFF
TRBV6-1	-	-	TRBJ2-5	TGTGCCAGCAGTGAAGATCAGGGGTTAGGAGAGACCCAGTACTTC	CASSEDQGLGETQYF
TRBV30	TRBD2	-	TRBJ2-1	TGTGCCTGGAGCGAGGGACTAGCGGGAGAGCTTGGTGAGCAGTTCTTC	CAWSEGLAGELGEQFF
TRBV24-1	-	-	TRBJ1-5	TGTGCCACCAGTGACCCGAATCAGCCCCAGCATTTT	CATSDPNQPQHF
TRBV2	TRBD1	once	TRBJ1-3	TGTGCCAGCAGTGTACAGGGGAAGTTTGGAAACACCATATATTTT	CASSVQGKFGNTIYF
TRBV5-1	-	-	TRBJ1-4	TGCGCCAGCAGCTTGGGGGGCGCGAATGAAAAACTGTTTTTT	CASSLGGANEKLFF
TRBV30	-	-	TRBJ1-2	TGTGCCTGGACCCCGGACAGAATCTATGGCTACACCTTC	CAWTPDRIYGYTF
TRBV7-9	-	-	TRBJ2-2	TGTGCCAGCAGCTTAGCGGGGCGCGTGTCCGGGGAGCTGTTTTTT	CASSLAGRVSGELFF
TRBV10-3	-	-	TRBJ2-5	TGTGCCCCCTCCGAGGAGACCCAGTACTTC	CAPSEETQYF
TRBV7-9	TRBD1	-	TRBJ2-3	TGTGCCAGCAGCTTTTCGTCCAGGGGGCGAGGGCTGGGGACGCAGTATTTT	CASSFSSRGRGLGTQYF
TRBV25-1	-	few	TRBJ1-5	TGTGCCAGCAGTGATTCTGGGCAGGGGAATCAGCCCCAGCATTTT	CASSDSGQGNQPQHF
TRBV28	-	-	TRBJ1-5	TGTGCCAGCAGTTTATGGAGACAGCCCCAGCATTTT	CASSLWRQPQHF
TRBV28	TRBD1	-	TRBJ2-3	TGTGCCAGCAGCACCAAGACAGGGCCGCAAGATACGCAGTATTTT	CASSTKTGPQDTQYF
TRBV24-1	-	-	TRBJ2-2	TGTGCCACCAGTGATTTGGGTCTCGCGGGCCGGAACACCGGGGAGCTGTTTTTT	CATSDLGLAGRNTGELFF
TRBV19	-	-	TRBJ2-6	TGTGCCAGTAGTATTTCACGACAGGGAGGTTTAAGCTCTGGGGCCAACGTCCTGACTTTC	CASSISRQGGLSSGANVLTF
TRBV5-3	TRBD2	-	TRBJ2-1	TGTGCCAGAAGCCCTCCCGGGACTAGCGGGAATGAGCAGTTCTTC	CARSPPGTSGNEQFF
TRBV5-1	-	-	TRBJ2-1	TGCGCCAGCAGTAGTGAGGGCCGGCACAATGAGCAGTTCTTC	CASSSEGRHNEQFF
TRBV3-1/TRBV3-2	-	-	TRBJ2-7	TGTGCCAGCAGCCAAGGGGGACACCCCTACGAGCAGTACTTC	CASSQGGHPYEQYF
TRBV6-5	-	-	TRBJ1-5	TGTGCCAGCAGAACATCGGGGGGCGGCAATCAGCCCCAGCATTTT	CASRTSGGGNQPQHF
TRBV6-5	-	-	TRBJ1-1	TGTGCCAGCAGCCACGGGGGGAACACTGAAGCTTTCTTT	CASSHGGNTEAFF
TRBV21-1	-	-	TRBJ2-7	TGTGCCAGCCCCCGGGACAGGCACTCCTACGAGCAGTACTTC	CASPRDRHSYEQYF
TRBV2	TRBD2	-	TRBJ2-3	TGTGCCAGCAGCGGGACTAGCGGGAGGGCGAGGGCAGATACGCAGTATTTT	CASSGTSGRARADTQYF
TRBV24-1	TRBD1	-	TRBJ1-1	TGTGCCACCAGTGATTCCCGACAGGGCTCATGGACTGAAGCTTTCTTT	CATSDSRQGSWTEAFF
TRBV28	-	-	TRBJ1-6	TGTGCCAGCAGTCCTCAGGGGCATGGATCACCCCTCCACTTT	CASSPQGHGSPLHF
TRBV7-9	-	-	TRBJ1-2	TGTGCCAGCAGCTTGACAGCGAACTATGGCTACACCTTC	CASSLTANYGYTF
TRBV5-1	-	-	TRBJ2-7	TGCGCCAGCAGCTTCGCGGGAAGCTCCTACGAGCAGTACTTC	CASSFAGSSYEQYF
TRBV10-1	TRBD1	-	TRBJ1-1	TGCGCCAGCAGTGACCCCGGGACAGGGTCTACTGAAGCTTTCTTT	CASSDPGTGSTEAFF
TRBV5-1	TRBD1	-	TRBJ2-5	TGCGCCAGCAGCCTTCCCGGACAGGGGCAAGAGACCCAGTACTTC	CASSLPGQGQETQYF
TRBV5-1	TRBD1	-	TRBJ1-3	TGCGCCAGCAGCTTGGGACCACAGGGGACCTCTGGAAACACCATATATTTT	CASSLGPQGTSGNTIYF
TRBV28	-	-	TRBJ1-1	TGTGCCAGCAGTTTACCCGGGAGGACTGAAGCTTTCTTT	CASSLPGRTEAFF
TRBV19	-	-	TRBJ1-5	TGTGCCAGTAGTATCATGGGTACGGGTCAGCCCCAGCATTTT	CASSIMGTGQPQHF
TRBV4-2	-	once	TRBJ2-3	TGTGCCAGCCGAGGGCGGGGCCGCACAGATACGCAGTATTTT	CASRGRGRTDTQYF
TRBV7-6	-	few	TRBJ1-6	TGTGCCAGCAGCTTAGAAACATCCGATAATTCACCCCTCCACTTT	CASSLETSDNSPLHF
TRBV30	-	-	TRBJ1-1	TGTGCCTCCAGGGTGAACACTGAAGCTTTCTTT	CASRVNTEAFF
TRBV7-6	TRBD2	-	TRBJ2-1	TGTGCCAGCAGCTTAGGGCCGCGTAGGTTGCGGGAGGGCCATGAGCAGTTCTTC	CASSLGPRRLREGHEQFF
TRBV6-2/TRBV6-3	TRBD2	once	TRBJ2-2	TGTGCCAGCAGTTACTCGGGGTCTGCGGGGGGCCCCAACACCGGGGAGCTGTTTTTT	CASSYSGSAGGPNTGELFF
TRBV24-1	TRBD1	-	TRBJ2-7	TGTGCCACCAGTGATCACAACAGGGGGCCCAACTACGAGCAGTACTTC	CATSDHNRGPNYEQYF
TRBV28	-	-	TRBJ2-7	TGTGCCAGCATCGGGGACTCCGCCTACGAGCAGTACTTC	CASIGDSAYEQYF